The 23 T cell receptor beta chains given below trace back to one sample, sequenced in a study of T cell repertoires in cytomegalovirus infection. One entry per CDR3 protein results from TCRdb running MiXCR on the reads. The table lists some 590,000 distinct CDR3 sequences, under 45% of them singletons. No antigen has been assigned to these receptors. The sequencing used cultured PBMCs, collected from culture after CMV antigen stimulation. The receptor set was obtained from a human donor in good health (CMV status not recorded). Some clones in this sample may be carry-over from other donors' samples.

This clonotype was seen at least ten times. CDR3 amino acids: CASSPTGQNQPQHF. The CDR3 region has the DNA TGTGCCAGCAGCCCGACGGGACAAAATCAGCCCCAGCATTTT. This chain joins TRBV7-2 and TRBJ1-5; D possibly corresponds to TRBD1 (6 bases). V dropped 5 bases and J dropped 4 bases, with 12 bases sitting between them. The CDR3 is 14 amino acids. Germline values: CDR1 SGHTA, CDR2 FQGNSA.

This clonotype was seen only once. A much larger clonotype is one base distant, so this may be a read error. This chain connects TRBV7-2 to TRBJ2-1, with TRBD2 matching 9 bases. The length of the CDR3 is 14 residues. Germline V gives CDR1 SGHTA, CDR2 FQGNSA. V dropped 1 base and J dropped 9; count of bases not matched to a gene: 4. This CDR3 is CASSLGSGGGEQFF. CDR3 bases: TGTGCCAGCAGCTTAGGTAGCGGGGGTGGTGAGCAGTTCTTC.

This clonotype was detected only a few times. The chain is built from TRBV5-6 and TRBJ2-3; 9 nucleotides agree with TRBD2. CDR3 length equals 19 residues. The J segment lost 4 bases and the V segment lost 0 bases, leaving 15 bases of the junction unmatched. CDR1 and CDR2 (germline): SGHDT, YYEEEE. In nucleotides, the CDR3 is TGTGCCAGCAGCTTGGCCCCCTACCTCCAAGCGGGAGGTGCAGATACGCAGTATTTT. As protein: CASSLAPYLQAGGADTQYF.

The CDR3 protein is CASTRTSYEQYF. DNA for the CDR3: TGTGCCAGCACAAGGACGTCCTACGAGCAGTACTTC. V gene TRBV6-2 or TRBV6-3 combines with J gene TRBJ2-7; D unresolved. Germline loops: CDR1 MNHEY, CDR2 SVGEGT. There are 12 residues in the CDR3. V shed 7 bases and J shed 1 base, with 8 bases lying between them.

This clonotype was picked up a small number of times. The chain uses TRBV7-2 and TRBJ2-7, with 9 positions matching TRBD2. V gave up 6 bases and J gave up 3 bases; unmatched junction bases: 6. Germline CDR1 and CDR2: SGHTA and FQGNSA. CDR3 size: 14 residues. CDR3 sequence: CASRPSGISYEQYF. CDR3 DNA sequence: TGTGCCAGCAGACCTAGCGGGATTAGCTACGAGCAGTACTTC.

This chain connects TRBV5-4 to TRBJ1-6; D is possibly TRBD1 (5 bases). This CDR3 contains 15 residues. CDR1 SGHNT and CDR2 YYREEE come from the germline V gene (reference sequence). Trimming pared 3 bases from V and 4 bases from J, leaving 11 bases between. CDR3 amino acids: CASSSRVGYNSPLHF. DNA for the CDR3: TGTGCCAGCAGCTCCAGGGTGGGGTATAATTCACCCCTCCACTTT.

This clonotype was seen a single time. The chain combines TRBV2 with TRBJ2-7; 12 bases agree with TRBD1. V lost 7 bases to trimming and J lost 9 bases; unmatched junction nucleotides: 7. Germline V gives CDR1 SNHLY, CDR2 FYNNEI. This CDR3 is 13 amino acids long. The CDR3 sequence is CASTGTGGLRQYF. CDR3 DNA: TGTGCCAGCACCGGGACAGGGGGCCTGAGGCAGTACTTC.

This clonotype was seen once. This chain uses TRBV20-1 with TRBJ1-6; perhaps TRBD1 as D (6 bases). Trimming took 3 bases from V and 6 from J, leaving 15 bases between them. CDR3 size: 15 residues. Germline V gives CDR1 DFQATT, CDR2 SNEGSKA (reference sequence). CDR3 in amino acids: CSASGQGRGNSPLHF. In DNA form, the CDR3 reads TGCAGTGCTAGCGGCCAGGGGCGGGGTAATTCACCCCTCCACTTT.

The rearrangement joins TRBV12-3 or TRBV12-4 to TRBJ2-7, with D perhaps TRBD1 (6 bases). The CDR3 extends over 14 amino acids. The V end was cut by 10 bases, the J end by 2 bases, with 18 bases between. CDR3 in DNA: TGTGCCATTCAAAAGGTCACAGGGCCCTACGAGCAGTACTTC. This sequence encodes CAIQKVTGPYEQYF.

V gene TRBV7-4 combines with J gene TRBJ2-4; 11 bases line up with TRBD1. The CDR3 loop spans 16 amino acids. The germline CDR1 and CDR2 sequences are SGHVT and SQSDAQ. After removal of 4 bases from V and 1 base from J, the junction contained 3 bases not matched to a gene. The CDR3 DNA follows: TGTGCCAGCAGCTCGGGACAGGGGGAGGCCAAAAACATTCAGTACTTC. Encoded protein: CASSSGQGEAKNIQYF. The full variable domain, its missing parts supplied by reference TRBV7-4 and TRBJ2-4, is GAGVSQSPRYKVAKRGRDVALRCDSISGHVTLYWYRQTLGQGSEVLTYSQSDAQRDKSGRPSGRFSAERPERSVSTLKIQRTEQGDSAVYLCASSSGQGEAKNIQYFGAGTRLSVL.

The V and J genes are TRBV28 and TRBJ1-6; D gene uncertain. The CDR3 sequence is 14 residues long. V was cut by 3 bases and J by 10 bases, with 13 bases left in between. Germline loops: CDR1 MDHEN, CDR2 SYDVKM. This chain's CDR3 is CASSFIGESSPLHF. CDR3 bases: TGTGCCAGCAGTTTCATTGGGGAGAGCTCACCCCTCCACTTT.

This clonotype was observed at least ten times. V gene TRBV6-2 or TRBV6-3 combines with J gene TRBJ2-3; 10 nucleotides match TRBD2. Germline V gene lookup returns CDR1 MNHEY and CDR2 SVGEGT. The CDR3 is 13 residues long. Trimming took 8 bases from V and 1 from J; bases not matched to a gene: 0. The CDR3 sequence is CASGTSGTDTQYF. In DNA, the CDR3 is TGTGCCAGCGGGACTAGCGGCACAGATACGCAGTATTTT.

V and J are TRBV6-2 or TRBV6-3 and TRBJ1-2, with D perhaps matching TRBD1 (6 bases). V lost 2 bases to trimming and J lost 4 bases, with 20 bases between them. The CDR3 has 17 amino acids. Germline CDR1 MNHEY, CDR2 SVGEGT. The chain's CDR3 is CASSYRAEQGRRYGYTF. Written as DNA, the CDR3 is TGTGCCAGCAGTTACCGGGCTGAACAGGGAAGACGCTATGGCTACACCTTC.

The chain uses TRBV28 and TRBJ2-3, with 8 bases identical to TRBD2. Trimming at V came to 7 bases and at J to 2 bases, leaving 8 bases not matched to a gene. This CDR3 region has 15 residues. The germline CDR1 and CDR2 sequences are MDHEN and SYDVKM. Written as DNA, the CDR3 is TGTGCCAGCATTTTCCGGGGGGGGATCACAGATACGCAGTATTTT. This encodes CASIFRGGITDTQYF.

This clonotype was detected a few times. The chain is built from TRBV7-8 and TRBJ2-3, with D possibly being TRBD1 (5 bases). CDR3 length: 14 amino acids. CDR1 is SGHVS, CDR2 FQNEAQ, per germline. Trimming cost V 3 bases and J 5 bases, with 12 bases left between them. The CDR3, as DNA: TGTGCCAGCAGCTTCCTCCCAGGGATAGATACGCAGTATTTT. The encoded protein is CASSFLPGIDTQYF.

The CDR3 coding sequence is TGTGCCATCAAAGGACAGGGGGGGACCTACCCCCTCCACTTT. This translates into CAIKGQGGTYPLHF. This rearrangement joins TRBV10-3 to TRBJ1-6; 10 bases align to TRBD1. CDR3 size: 14 residues. V was pared by 7 bases and J by 13 bases, with 10 bases of the junction left unmatched. Germline CDR1 is ENHRY and CDR2 is SYGVKD.

The chain couples TRBV7-9 to TRBJ2-1; 7 bases fit TRBD1. Trimming cost V 6 bases and J 12 bases; bases outside gene matches: 11. Germline V gene lookup returns CDR1 SEHNR and CDR2 FQNEAQ (reference sequence). This CDR3 comprises 13 residues. The CDR3 sequence is CASSQLTGVRQFF. The CDR3 nucleotides are TGTGCCAGCAGTCAACTAACAGGGGTTCGGCAGTTCTTC. The whole variable domain, remainder taken from reference TRBV7-9 and TRBJ2-1, is DTGVSQNPRHKITKRGQNVTFRCDPISEHNRLYWYRQTLGQGPEFLTYFQNEAQLEKSRLLSDRFSAERPKGSFSTLEIQRTEQGDSAMYLCASSQLTGVRQFFGPGTRLTVL.

The J gene is TRBJ2-3, the V gene TRBV20-1, with 10 bases matching TRBD2. Germline trimming cut 3 bases from V and 2 bases from J; bases unmatched to any gene: 11. The V gene's germline CDR1 is DFQATT and CDR2 SNEGSKA (reference sequence). The CDR3 runs to 17 residues. DNA of the CDR3: TGCAGTGCTAGGAAGCGGGAGGGCCCTCCCGCCACAGATACGCAGTATTTT. Translation gives CSARKREGPPATDTQYF.

This clonotype turned up a few times. This chain links TRBV7-2 with TRBJ2-5; 12 nucleotides match TRBD2. The CDR3 is 15 residues long. Trimming removed 5 bases from V and 2 bases from J; junction bases left unmatched: 3. Germline V gene sequence: CDR1 SGHTA, CDR2 FQGNSA. The CDR3 region is CASSRTSGMQETQYF. In DNA form, the CDR3 reads TGTGCCAGCAGCCGGACTAGCGGGATGCAAGAGACCCAGTACTTC.

This chain connects TRBV6-2 or TRBV6-3 to TRBJ1-1, with TRBD1 identical over 7 bases. The CDR3 spans 14 residues. J was trimmed by 1 base and V by 6 bases; bases with no gene match: 5. Germline CDR1 MNHEY, CDR2 SVGEGT. The CDR3 sequence: CASRRGQKNTEAFF. CDR3 DNA: TGTGCCAGCAGACGGGGACAGAAGAACACTGAAGCTTTCTTT.

The rearrangement links TRBV7-6 to TRBJ2-7; D not resolved. The V end was cut by 0 bases, the J end by 2 bases, with 8 bases between. CDR1 is SGHVS, CDR2 FNYEAQ, per germline. The CDR3 loop spans 14 amino acids. CDR3 sequence reads: CASSLAAAAYEQYF. As DNA, the CDR3 is TGTGCCAGCAGCTTAGCGGCCGCGGCCTACGAGCAGTACTTC.

This clonotype was counted between two and nine times. The rearrangement uses TRBV10-3 and TRBJ2-7; D is uncertain. Between the trimmed V and J ends, which lost 3 bases and 1 base, there was a span of 7 bases. The CDR3 totals 13 residues. CDR1 and CDR2 from the germline V gene are ENHRY and SYGVKD. Here the CDR3 DNA reads TGTGCCATCAGTGATCCACAGTCCTACGAGCAGTACTTC. Its protein product is CAISDPQSYEQYF.

The sample holds one count of this clonotype. This chain connects TRBV7-3 to TRBJ1-1; D is unclear. The CDR3 runs to 15 residues. Germline V CDR1 and CDR2: SGHTA, FQGTGA. Trimming took 4 bases from V and 1 from J, leaving 13 bases between them. CDR3 nucleotides: TGTGCCAGCAGCTCGACCCTTACACGGAACACTGAAGCTTTCTTT. Translating gives CASSSTLTRNTEAFF.